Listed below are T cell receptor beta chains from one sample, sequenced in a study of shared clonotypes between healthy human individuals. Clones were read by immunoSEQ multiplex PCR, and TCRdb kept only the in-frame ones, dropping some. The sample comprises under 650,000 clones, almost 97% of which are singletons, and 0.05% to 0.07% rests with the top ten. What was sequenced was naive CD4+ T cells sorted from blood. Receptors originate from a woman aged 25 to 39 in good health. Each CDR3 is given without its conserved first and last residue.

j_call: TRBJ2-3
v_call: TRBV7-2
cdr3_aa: ASSSRFGRALDTQY

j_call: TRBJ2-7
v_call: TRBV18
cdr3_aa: ASSPQQGSPYEQY

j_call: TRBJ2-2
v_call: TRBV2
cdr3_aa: ASSQQGHENTGELF

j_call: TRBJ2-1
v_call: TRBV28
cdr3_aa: ASSFGLAGGGYNEQF

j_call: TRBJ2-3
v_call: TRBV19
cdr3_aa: ASRKEGFGTDTQY

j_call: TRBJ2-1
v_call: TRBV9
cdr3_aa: ASSARTEYNEQF

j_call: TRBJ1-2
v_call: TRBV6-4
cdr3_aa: ASSDNGRRGYT

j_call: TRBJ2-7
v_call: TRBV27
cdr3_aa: ASSLSSSGRRYEQY

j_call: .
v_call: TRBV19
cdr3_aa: ASSIIGYEQY

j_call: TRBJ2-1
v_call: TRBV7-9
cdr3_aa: ASSPGLAGRERYYNEQF

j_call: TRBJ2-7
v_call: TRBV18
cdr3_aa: ASSRGTASYEQY

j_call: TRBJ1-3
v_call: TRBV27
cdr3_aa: ASSPQGFSGNTIY

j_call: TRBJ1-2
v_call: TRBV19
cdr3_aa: ACSRDRLYGYT

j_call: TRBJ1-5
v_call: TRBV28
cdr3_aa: ASSDRGLQPQH

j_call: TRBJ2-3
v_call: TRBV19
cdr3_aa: ASSRRTSPPDTQY

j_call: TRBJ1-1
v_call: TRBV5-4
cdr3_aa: ASSAPGRRNTEAF

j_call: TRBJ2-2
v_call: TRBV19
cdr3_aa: ASSIQGQGSLGELF

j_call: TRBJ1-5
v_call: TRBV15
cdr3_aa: ATSREGNQPQH